This entry lists 20 T cell receptor beta chains sequenced from one sample in a study of T cells in Graves' hyperthyroidism and ophthalmopathy. Amplification yielded TCR beta CDR3 regions, with RNA transcripts as the source. An initial round of RT-PCR targeting the TCR CDR3 relied on the HTBI primer set. Each CDR3 protein gets one entry after TCRdb re-called the multiplex PCR reads with MiXCR. The profile shows some 800,000 distinct CDR3 sequences, roughly 40% of them singletons. Sequencing was done on a sample of blood. Receptor source: a man in his late teens or twenties with Graves' hyperthyroidism.

There are many counts of this clonotype. The J gene is TRBJ2-5, the V gene TRBV10-3; no clear D. The CDR3 runs to 13 residues. With 2 bases removed from V and 1 base from J, the gap between germline ends came to 5 bases. Germline CDR1 ENHRY, CDR2 SYGVKD. CDR3 protein: CAISEASQETQYF. Written as DNA, the CDR3 is TGTGCCATCAGTGAGGCGTCCCAAGAGACCCAGTACTTC.

Worth noting for this clonotype: The germline gene is not matched at one end of the junction; a read error may be the cause. V is TRBV19 and J is TRBJ2-6, with D perhaps matching TRBD2 (6 bases). Germline V lookup: CDR1 LNHDA, CDR2 SQIVND (reference sequence). The CDR3 sequence is 14 residues long. CDR3 sequence (DNA): TGTGCCAGTGATGCGGGGTCTGGGGCCAACGTCCTAACTTTC. This encodes CASDAGSGANVLTF.

The V and J genes are TRBV24-1 and TRBJ2-5; no clear D. The germline gives CDR1 KGHDR, CDR2 SFDVKD. Trimming stripped 2 bases from V and 3 bases from J, with 6 bases between. The length of the CDR3 is 13 residues. CDR3 DNA: TGTGCCACCAGTGATTGGGCGGAAGAGACCCAGTACTTC. Translation gives CATSDWAEETQYF.

Remarks on this clonotype: Possible read error: a much larger clone is one base away. The chain is built from TRBV15 and TRBJ2-7; the D gene is possibly TRBD1 (5 bases). CDR3 length equals 16 residues. Germline CDR1 LNHNV, CDR2 YYDKDF (reference sequence). Deletions cut 0 bases from V and 5 bases from J, with 17 bases between. CDR3 sequence: CATSRDQSGHADEQYF. CDR3 coding DNA: TGTGCCACCAGCAGAGATCAATCTGGACATGCGGACGAGCAGTACTTC.

This clonotype was seen just once. A read error is likely, as this CDR3 ends without the conserved phenylalanine or tryptophan. The limits of the CDR3 on the DNA are not certain, so only TCRdb's listed CDR3 is given. The rearrangement joins TRBV15 to TRBJ1-1; no DNA check was done on the table's D call, TRBD1. CDR1 and CDR2 from the germline V gene are LNHNV and YYDKDF (reference sequence). The CDR3 has 9 amino acids, counting both end residues. The chain's CDR3 is CATSRDLDR.

The rearrangement joins TRBV5-6 to TRBJ1-4; 9 nucleotides agree with TRBD1. V lost 3 bases, J lost 4 bases, and 4 bases stayed unmatched. Germline CDR1 SGHDT, CDR2 YYEEEE. The CDR3 is 15 amino acids. CDR3 bases: TGTGCCAGCAGCTGGGACAGGGACGGTAATGAAAAACTGTTTTTT. Protein: CASSWDRDGNEKLFF.

V is TRBV7-2 and J is TRBJ2-7, with D perhaps matching TRBD1 (6 bases). With 4 bases removed from V and 3 bases from J, the gap between germline ends came to 19 bases. This CDR3 comprises 16 residues. CDR1 and CDR2 (germline): SGHTA, FQGNSA. For the CDR3, the DNA is TGTGCCAGCAGCTCAATCGCCGGGACACCGTTCTACGAGCAGTACTTC. Translated, it gives CASSSIAGTPFYEQYF.

The V and J genes are TRBV5-6 and TRBJ2-5; no firm D call. This CDR3 spans 13 amino acids. Germline values: CDR1 SGHDT, CDR2 YYEEEE. V was trimmed by 2 bases and J by 5 bases, leaving 10 bases between them. CDR3 in amino acids: CASSLKLKETQYF. The CDR3 DNA reads TGTGCCAGCAGCTTAAAACTCAAGGAGACCCAGTACTTC. The entire variable domain, with the rest obtained from reference TRBV5-6 and TRBJ2-5, is as follows: DAGVTQSPTHLIKTRGQQVTLRCSPKSGHDTVSWYQQALGQGPQFIFQYYEEEERQRGNFPDRFSGHQFPNYSSELNVNALLLGDSALYLCASSLKLKETQYFGPGTRLLVL.

The chain links TRBV12-3 or TRBV12-4 to TRBJ1-2; D unclear. The CDR3 is made up of 14 amino acids. Trimming took off 3 bases at V and 1 base at J, with 9 bases between the two ends. The CDR3, as DNA: TGTGCCAGCAGTTTCGGTGCGATTAACTATGGCTACACCTTC. It specifies CASSFGAINYGYTF.

The V and J genes are TRBV29-1 and TRBJ1-3, with D unclear. The CDR3 covers 10 residues. Trimming removed 1 base at V and 7 bases at J, with 2 bases between. The V gene's germline CDR1 is SQVTM and CDR2 ANQGSEA. CDR3 residues: CSVEVNTIYF. CDR3 nucleotide sequence: TGCAGCGTTGAAGTGAACACCATATATTTT.

There are a few counts of this clonotype. The genes are TRBV6-5 and TRBJ2-7, with no clear D. Trimming shortened V by 5 bases and J by 0 bases, and 11 bases separated the two germline ends. The CDR3 runs 14 residues. Germline V lookup: CDR1 MNHEY, CDR2 SVGAGI. The CDR3 DNA follows: TGTGCCAGCAGTGAAGAGGATGCCTCCTACGAGCAGTACTTC. As protein: CASSEEDASYEQYF.

This clonotype was seen a single time. The chain joins TRBV25-1 to TRBJ1-2, with TRBD1 as a possible D gene (5 bases). Trimming cost V 9 bases and J 9 bases, with 14 bases left between them. Germline CDR1 is MGHDK and CDR2 is SYGVNS. The CDR3 contains 11 residues. CDR3 sequence (DNA): TGTGCCAGTGGGACCGGGATGAGCTACACCTTC. Protein: CASGTGMSYTF.

The chain links TRBV6-5 to TRBJ1-1, with D uncertain. Trimming shortened V by 1 base and J by 1 base, and 7 bases separated the two germline ends. The CDR3 runs to 14 residues. Germline V CDR1 and CDR2: MNHEY, SVGAGI. CDR3 coding DNA: TGTGCCAGCAGTTACTGGAACAGGAACACTGAAGCTTTCTTT. Protein: CASSYWNRNTEAFF.

Details on this clonotype: A much larger clonotype is one base distant, so this may be a read error. V usage is TRBV20-1 and J usage is TRBJ1-6; 10 bases fit TRBD1. The junction had 4 bases not matched to a gene; V was cut back by 4 bases and J by 10 bases. Germline values: CDR1 DFQATT, CDR2 SNEGSKA (reference sequence). CDR3 length: 13 residues. The CDR3 sequence: CSAIDRGQSPLHF. The CDR3 nucleotides are TGCAGTGCTATTGACAGGGGGCAATCACCCCTCCACTTT.

This clonotype was detected a few times. The chain couples TRBV28 to TRBJ2-7; D tentatively reads TRBD1 or TRBD2 (6 bases each). CDR3 size: 15 residues. Per germline, CDR1 MDHEN and CDR2 SYDVKM. V shed 6 bases and J shed 4 bases, with 19 bases lying between them. CDR3 DNA: TGTGCCAGCAGCTCCGGCGGGACATTGGTATACGAGCAGTACTTC. Protein: CASSSGGTLVYEQYF.

This rearrangement joins TRBV7-2 to TRBJ2-5, with 9 bases that match TRBD2. Germline CDR1 SGHTA, CDR2 FQGNSA. The CDR3 covers 17 residues. J was trimmed by 4 bases and V by 2 bases; bases with no gene match: 11. CDR3 nucleotides: TGTGCCAGCAGCTTATGGTCTGGCGGGGGGGCCGGAGAGACCCAGTACTTC. It codes for CASSLWSGGGAGETQYF.

This clonotype was counted many times. The chain recombines TRBV15 with TRBJ2-2; TRBD1 matches 7 bases. The CDR3 has 13 residues. The V and J ends lost 8 bases and 1 base, in that order; junction bases with no gene match: 1. Germline values: CDR1 LNHNV, CDR2 YYDKDF (reference sequence). CDR3 sequence reads: CATGTENTGELFF. The CDR3 bases are TGTGCCACCGGGACAGAGAACACCGGGGAGCTGTTTTTT. Variable domain in full (rest from reference TRBV15 and TRBJ2-2): DAMVIQNPRYQVTQFGKPVTLSCSQTLNHNVMYWYQQKSSQAPKLLFHYYDKDFNNEADTPDNFQSRRPNTSFCFLDIRSPGLGDTAMYLCATGTENTGELFFGEGSRLTVL.

This clonotype was seen ten or more times. The chain carries TRBV11-2 and TRBJ2-7; 7 bases agree with TRBD1. This CDR3 is built from 14 residues. The germline V gene has CDR1 SGHAT and CDR2 FQNNGV. Unmatched junction bases numbered 4, after V lost 3 bases and J lost 2 bases. CDR3 loop: CASSFGTAPYEQYF. For the CDR3, the DNA is TGTGCCAGCAGCTTTGGGACAGCTCCCTACGAGCAGTACTTC.

This clonotype came up a few times. V gene TRBV9 combines with J gene TRBJ2-2; D ambiguous. This CDR3 is 15 amino acids long. Trimming took off 3 bases at V and 4 bases at J, with 13 bases between the two ends. Per the germline V gene, CDR1 is SGDLS and CDR2 is YYNGEE. CDR3 region: CASSALILGTGELFF. The CDR3 DNA reads as TGTGCCAGCAGCGCCCTTATTTTGGGCACCGGGGAGCTGTTTTTT.

V usage is TRBV5-1 and J usage is TRBJ1-3, with 8 positions matching TRBD1. The germline V gene has CDR1 SGHRS and CDR2 YFSETQ. The CDR3 has 16 amino acids. Trimming at V came to 4 bases and at J to 7 bases, leaving 13 bases not matched to a gene. In DNA form, the CDR3 reads TGCGCCAGCAGCCCCTCGGGACAGGCCGGGAGGAACACCATATATTTT. Its translation is CASSPSGQAGRNTIYF.